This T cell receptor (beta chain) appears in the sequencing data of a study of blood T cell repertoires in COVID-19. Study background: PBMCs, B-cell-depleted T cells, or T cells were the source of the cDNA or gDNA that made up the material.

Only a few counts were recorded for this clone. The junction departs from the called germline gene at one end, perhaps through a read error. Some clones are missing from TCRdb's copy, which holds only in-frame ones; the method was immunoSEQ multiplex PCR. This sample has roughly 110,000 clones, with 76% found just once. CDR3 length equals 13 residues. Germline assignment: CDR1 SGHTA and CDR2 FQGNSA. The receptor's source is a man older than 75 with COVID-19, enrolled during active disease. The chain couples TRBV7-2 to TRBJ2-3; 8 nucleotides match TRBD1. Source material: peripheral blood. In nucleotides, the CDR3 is TGTGCCAGCAGCTTAGGGGGCATGGACAGGGCGAATTTT. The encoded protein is CASSLGGMDRANF.